These T cell receptor beta chains were read from a single sample in a study of blood T cells in healthy people across ages. From the 5' RACE reads, TCRdb called clonotypes with MiXCR, one entry per CDR3 protein. Counted here are some 920,000 distinct CDR3 sequences, just over 50% occurring once; the ten biggest clones make up about 21%. Source material: blood. The receptors stem from a woman aged 55-69 years in good health. CDR3s include the opening cysteine and the closing phenylalanine or tryptophan. The order of the fields is CDR3 protein, D gene, J gene, V gene. D genes are given only for firm matches.

CDR3: CSARVLGGEQYF
D: NA
J: TRBJ2-7
V: TRBV20-1

CDR3: CASRSRSGDETQYF
D: NA
J: TRBJ2-5
V: TRBV7-2

CDR3: CASNAGGGKTQYF
D: NA
J: TRBJ2-5
V: TRBV2

CDR3: CASSTRAETQYF
D: NA
J: NA
V: TRBV28

CDR3: CASSRLAGRVMEQYF
D: TRBD2
J: TRBJ2-3
V: TRBV7-2

CDR3: CAWTSTGDYGYTF
D: TRBD1
J: TRBJ1-2
V: TRBV30

CDR3: CASSVEGGNTIYF
D: NA
J: TRBJ1-3
V: TRBV9

CDR3: CASSGDGNSPPHF
D: NA
J: TRBJ1-6
V: TRBV7-3

CDR3: CASSQGGRGAGETQYF
D: NA
J: TRBJ2-5
V: TRBV4-1

CDR3: CASSLLPTVEGTDTQYF
D: NA
J: TRBJ2-3
V: TRBV5-1

CDR3: CASYNYNYGYTF
D: NA
J: TRBJ1-2
V: TRBV28

CDR3: CASSFTQGEYEQYF
D: TRBD1
J: TRBJ2-7
V: TRBV5-1

CDR3: CASSQGSGPRSGANVLTF
D: NA
J: TRBJ2-6
V: TRBV4-1

CDR3: CASSSVFDEQYF
D: NA
J: TRBJ2-7
V: TRBV5-1

CDR3: CASSLYRGGNEQFF
D: NA
J: TRBJ2-1
V: TRBV12-3/TRBV12-4

CDR3: CSARSGICRGLAYNEQFF
D: NA
J: TRBJ2-1
V: TRBV20-1

CDR3: CASAPREPGVRKGSYNEQFF
D: NA
J: TRBJ2-1
V: TRBV28

CDR3: CAGSLEGENGYTF
D: NA
J: TRBJ1-2
V: TRBV5-1

CDR3: CAMGTSQRTGELFF
D: TRBD2
J: TRBJ2-2
V: TRBV10-3

CDR3: CASSNEQYF
D: NA
J: NA
V: TRBV28

CDR3: CASSHLLGQGEETQYF
D: TRBD1
J: NA
V: TRBV11-2

CDR3: CASSLSVLLRPINEKLFF
D: NA
J: TRBJ1-4
V: TRBV7-9

CDR3: CASSPSGTGIDTQYF
D: TRBD1
J: TRBJ2-3
V: TRBV4-1

CDR3: CASSLVGLDYEQYF
D: TRBD2
J: TRBJ2-7
V: TRBV5-1

CDR3: CASSDLRVFGYSYEQYF
D: NA
J: TRBJ2-7
V: TRBV2